Listed below are T cell receptor beta chains from one sample, sequenced in a study of early T cells in non-severe SARS-CoV-2 infection. TCRdb reprocessed the 5' RACE reads via MiXCR and lists one record per CDR3 protein. The sample includes about 90,000 distinct CDR3 sequences, approximately 12% of them seen just once. The sequencing here drew on whole blood, taken at baseline. These receptors were obtained from an adult who was a healthcare worker with PCR-confirmed SARS-CoV-2 infection or an uninfected control (not recorded which). The CDR3 runs from the conserved cysteine through the conserved F or W. A D gene is named only where the DNA matches it firmly. A row's size may be missing; if present it is once, few, many or a size class.

TRBV7-2	few	TRBJ1-1	TRBD1	TGTGCCAGCAGCTTAGTGGGACAGAAGAACACTGAAGCTTTCTTT	CASSLVGQKNTEAFF
TRBV11-3	few	TRBJ1-6	-	TGTGCCAGCAGCCCCCCCGGGGTGGCCTATAATTCACCCCTCCACTTT	CASSPPGVAYNSPLHF
TRBV28	many	TRBJ1-6	-	TGTGCCAGCAGTTTACCGGGCCAGCATAATTCACCCCTCCACTTT	CASSLPGQHNSPLHF
TRBV20-1	many	TRBJ1-5	-	TGCAGTGCTAGGGGGGCAGGTAGAGACAATCAGCCCCAGCATTTT	CSARGAGRDNQPQHF
TRBV18	-	TRBJ1-5	TRBD1	TGTGCCAGCTCACCGACAGGGGGCCTTAGCAATCAGCCCCAGCATTTT	CASSPTGGLSNQPQHF
TRBV11-2	-	TRBJ2-1	-	TGTGCCAGCAGTGTCGGACAGATCTACAATGAGCAGTTCTTC	CASSVGQIYNEQFF
TRBV10-3	few	TRBJ2-1	-	TGTGCCATCAGTGAGTCCCAGGACAATGAGCAGTTCTTC	CAISESQDNEQFF
TRBV9	few	TRBJ2-1	TRBD2	TGTGCCAGCAGCGCCCGACCCGCTAGCGGGGTCTACAATGAGCAGTTCTTC	CASSARPASGVYNEQFF
TRBV20-1	-	TRBJ1-4	-	TGCAGTGCTCCATTAGGGGGAGTAAATGAAAAACTGTTTTTT	CSAPLGGVNEKLFF
TRBV27	few	TRBJ1-2	-	TGTGCCAGCAGTTCCAGACACCTTTATGGCTACACCTTC	CASSSRHLYGYTF
TRBV28	few	TRBJ2-1	-	TGTGCCAGCAGTCTTCAGGCAGGGAACTACAATGAGCAGTTCTTC	CASSLQAGNYNEQFF
TRBV3-1	few	TRBJ1-1	TRBD1	TGTGCCAGCAGCCAACCTACAGGGGGCAAGGATGAAGCTTTCTTT	CASSQPTGGKDEAFF
TRBV20-1	-	TRBJ2-7	-	TGCAGTGCTAGGAAGGGTCTCTCCTACGAGCAGTACTTC	CSARKGLSYEQYF
TRBV19	-	TRBJ1-1	TRBD1	TGTGCCAGCCGACGCAGAAAACAGGGGGCCATGAACACTGAAGCTTTCTTT	CASRRRKQGAMNTEAFF
TRBV3-1	few	TRBJ1-4	TRBD1	TGTGCCAGCAGCCAAGGCCAACCGGGACAGGGAAATGAAAAACTGTTTTTT	CASSQGQPGQGNEKLFF
TRBV7-6	medium-sized	TRBJ2-6	-	TGTGCCAGCAGCTTAGTGCCTTCTGGGGCCAACGTCCTGACTTTC	CASSLVPSGANVLTF
TRBV7-4	few	TRBJ2-1	-	TGTGCCAGCAGCCCCCCCTGCGCGGACGTCAATGAGCAGTTCTTC	CASSPPCADVNEQFF
TRBV7-8	-	TRBJ1-1	TRBD1	TGTGCCAGCAGCACCACCGGGACAGGGGTGAAAGCTTTCTTT	CASSTTGTGVKAFF
TRBV7-3	-	TRBJ1-5	-	TGTGCCAGCAGCAGACAGGCTGATCAGCCCCAGCATTTT	CASSRQADQPQHF
TRBV12-5	-	TRBJ1-1	-	TGTGCTAGTGGTTTGGCCCCCCCAACAGGGACCGACACTGAAGCTTTCTTT	CASGLAPPTGTDTEAFF
TRBV5-1	-	TRBJ2-1	TRBD2	TGCGCCAGCAGCTTGGCCGCGGCTAGCGGGAGAAATGAGCAGTTCTTC	CASSLAAASGRNEQFF
TRBV11-2	-	TRBJ2-1	-	TGTGCCAGCAGCTTAGCCCCGACAGGGAGGGGACACAATGAGCAGTTCTTC	CASSLAPTGRGHNEQFF
TRBV28	-	TRBJ2-4	-	TGTGCCAGCAGCCGCATGTCCAGGGGGGTAGCCAAAAACATTCAGTACTTC	CASSRMSRGVAKNIQYF
TRBV5-3	-	TRBJ2-7	TRBD2	TGTGCCAGAAGCTTGGGATTTCCCCCCCGGACTAGCGGGAGAGGGGGCTCCTACGAGCAGTACTTC	CARSLGFPPRTSGRGGSYEQYF
TRBV4-1	few	TRBJ1-6	-	TGCGCCAGCAGCCAACCCCCGGGACAAAAGGATAATTCACCCCTCCACTTT	CASSQPPGQKDNSPLHF
TRBV7-9	many	TRBJ1-2	-	TGTGCCAGCAGCGCCTTCGAGTTAGACTCCTATGGCTACACCTTC	CASSAFELDSYGYTF
TRBV7-8	-	TRBJ2-2	-	TGTGCCAGCAGCAGACAGAACACCGGGGAGCTGTTTTTT	CASSRQNTGELFF
TRBV7-2	-	TRBJ2-1	-	TGTGCCAGCAGCTTAGATCCCCTCTACAATGAGCAGTTCTTC	CASSLDPLYNEQFF
TRBV30	few	TRBJ2-3	-	TGTGCCTGGAGTCAAGGTAGCGGCACAGATACGCAGTATTTT	CAWSQGSGTDTQYF
TRBV5-5	many	TRBJ2-3	TRBD2	TGTGCCAGCAGCTTGGACCGCCTAGCGGGAGGTACAGATACGCAGTATTTT	CASSLDRLAGGTDTQYF
TRBV14	many	TRBJ1-1	TRBD1	TGTGCCAGCAGCCAAGGGAGCGAGGGGGCGTACGCTTTCTTT	CASSQGSEGAYAFF
TRBV11-3	-	TRBJ2-7	-	TGTGCCAGCAGCTTCCGGGACTCCCACGAGCAGTACTTC	CASSFRDSHEQYF
TRBV10-2	-	TRBJ2-3	TRBD2	TGCGCCAGCAGTGAGTCTAGCGGGAGGGGGGATACGCAGTATTTT	CASSESSGRGDTQYF
TRBV6-2/TRBV6-3	-	TRBJ2-7	TRBD2	TGTGCCAGCAGATCAACCAGACTAGCGCTTGCCTACGAGCAGTACTTC	CASRSTRLALAYEQYF
TRBV12-3/TRBV12-4	many	TRBJ1-1	-	TGTGCCAGCAGTTTAGGGGGGGCTCAGCACACTGAAGCTTTCTTT	CASSLGGAQHTEAFF
TRBV7-8	-	TRBJ2-2	TRBD2	TGTGCCAGCAGCTTAGTCCAGCGGGGGGGCGGCACCGGGGAGCTGTTTTTT	CASSLVQRGGGTGELFF
TRBV12-5	-	TRBJ2-5	TRBD2	TGTGCTAGTGCCCACAGGGATAACTCACCCGGGACTAGCTCCTGGAAAGAGACCCAGTACTTC	CASAHRDNSPGTSSWKETQYF
TRBV28	many	TRBJ1-2	-	TGTGCCAGCAGTCGGGGCCGCTTGGGGCACTATGGCTACACCTTC	CASSRGRLGHYGYTF
TRBV3-1	-	TRBJ2-7	-	TGTGCCAGCAGCCCACCGGACTCATACGAGCAGTACTTC	CASSPPDSYEQYF
TRBV27	-	TRBJ1-1	-	TGTGCCAGCAGACCAATCAGCGAGGCCGAAGCTTTCTTT	CASRPISEAEAFF
TRBV20-1	-	TRBJ2-7	TRBD2	TGCAGTGCCCAGGGACTAGCGGGAGGGTCCTACGAGCAGTACTTC	CSAQGLAGGSYEQYF
TRBV4-1	few	TRBJ1-2	-	TGCGCCAGCAGCCAAGATGGATCAGGGGTCTTCTATGGCTACACCTTC	CASSQDGSGVFYGYTF
TRBV28	-	TRBJ2-6	-	TGTGCCAGCAGCCAGTACTCTGGGGCCAACGTCCTGACTTTC	CASSQYSGANVLTF
TRBV29-1	many	TRBJ2-7	TRBD2	TGCAGCGCCTCGAGCTTAGCGGGAGGGTACTACGAGCAGTACTTC	CSASSLAGGYYEQYF
TRBV10-3	-	TRBJ1-1	-	TGTGCCATCAGAAGAGACAGGCACACTGAAGCTTTCTTT	CAIRRDRHTEAFF
TRBV5-4	-	TRBJ2-4	-	TGTGCCAGCAGTACCCTTATCGACAGGCTCGGGGCCAAAAACATTCAGTACTTC	CASSTLIDRLGAKNIQYF
TRBV14	many	TRBJ2-7	-	TGTGCCAGCAGCCCCCACTCCGACAGTCACGACGAGCAGTACTTC	CASSPHSDSHDEQYF
TRBV27	many	TRBJ2-2	TRBD1	TGTGCCAGCAGAACAGGGGCCGGGGAGCTGTTTTTT	CASRTGAGELFF